This T cell receptor beta chain originates from a study of blood T cell repertoires in COVID-19. Under the authors' procedure: The assay estimated nucleated cells by amplifying reference gene primers. Data came from immunoSEQ multiplex PCR; TCRdb stores just in-frame clones and leaves some out. The V and J calls and clone size are taken from that table; D and trimming were inferred from the DNA. The sample records roughly 150,000 clones, approximately 80% being singletons. The CDR3 length is 17 residues. Unmatched junction bases numbered 11, after V lost 1 base and J lost 4 bases. CDR1 is MGHRA, CDR2 YSYEKL, per germline.

The source material was peripheral blood. The TCR originated in a woman of 80 years or more with acute or convalescent COVID-19. The chain links TRBV4-1 to TRBJ2-5, with TRBD2 identical over 8 bases. The DNA for the CDR3 is TGCGCCAGCAGCCAAGTCCCCCCCCCAGCGGGAGTAGAGACCCAGTACTTC. Translating it yields CASSQVPPPAGVETQYF.